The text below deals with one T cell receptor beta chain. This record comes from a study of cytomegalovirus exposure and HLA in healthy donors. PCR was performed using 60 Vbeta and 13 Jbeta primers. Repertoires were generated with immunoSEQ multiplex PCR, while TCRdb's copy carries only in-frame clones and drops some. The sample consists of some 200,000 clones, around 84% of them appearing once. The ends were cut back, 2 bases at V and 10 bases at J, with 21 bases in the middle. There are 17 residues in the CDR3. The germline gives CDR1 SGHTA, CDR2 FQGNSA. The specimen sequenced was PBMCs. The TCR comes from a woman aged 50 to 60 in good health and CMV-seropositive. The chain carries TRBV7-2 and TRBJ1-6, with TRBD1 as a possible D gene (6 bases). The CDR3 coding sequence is TGTGCCAGCAGCTTATCCCGACAGGCTTGGCCTAAGTCACCCCTCCACTTT. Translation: CASSLSRQAWPKSPLHF.